What follows is one T cell receptor (beta chain) and its context. This sample is drawn from a study of blood T cell repertoires in COVID-19. Within the 2 weeks before study entry, each person in the exposed group met a COVID-19 case. Assay: immunoSEQ multiplex PCR; the TCRdb copy retains only in-frame clones and omits some. The sample holds more than 300,000 clones, 90% seen once. The germline V gene encodes CDR1 LNHDA and CDR2 SQIVND (reference sequence). The V and J ends lost 2 bases and 0 bases respectively, with 8 bases between them. CDR3 length: 14 amino acids. Sequencing used PBMCs or T cells enriched from blood (not recorded which). This clonotype was obtained from a young woman who had been exposed to COVID-19. This chain joins TRBV19 and TRBJ2-7, with D possibly being TRBD1 (5 bases). In nucleotides, the CDR3 is TGTGCCAGTAGTATAAGCACAGGCTCCTACGAGCAGTACTTC. Amino acids: CASSISTGSYEQYF.